The present T cell receptor beta chain was sequenced within a study of brain T cells in children with intractable seizures. The time point: blood from clinic visit 5 months post-surgery; TSC patient then seizure free. V lost 3 bases, J lost 6 bases, and 12 bases lay in between. Germline lookup yields CDR1 LGHDT and CDR2 YNNKEL (reference sequence). The CDR3 runs 13 residues. The assay was immunoSEQ multiplex PCR, and TCRdb's table has in-frame clones only and misses some. In the table there are 340,000 or so clones, 93% of which are singletons. The chain carries TRBV3-1 (or the pseudogene TRBV3-2) and TRBJ2-7; the D is unclear. Sequences were derived from peripheral blood, sampled 4 to 6 months after surgery. The TCR sequence derives from a boy under two years old with tuberous sclerosis and intractable seizures. The CDR3 is CASSQPPSSEQYF. In nucleotides, the CDR3 is TGTGCCAGCAGCCAGCCCCCTAGTAGCGAGCAGTACTTC.